This T cell receptor (beta chain) emerged from a study of OX40 agonist ivuxolimab in advanced cancers. Whole-study results and caveats: The study found among the lowest clonal expansion in partial responders at 0.1-3.0 mg/kg. Expanded peripheral T-cell antigen specificity went undetermined.

Germline CDR1 and CDR2: SGHRS and YFSETQ. The CDR3 sequence is 14 residues long. Trimming removed 4 bases at V and 0 bases at J, with 10 bases between. On this clone: Its antigen remains unidentified.

The table came from immunoSEQ multiplex PCR; TCRdb's copy has only in-frame clones and leaves some out. The repertoire includes tens of thousands of clones, around 87% of them detected once, and around 0.28% sits in the top ten. The material was CD4+ or CD8+ T cells sorted from blood, obtained in a trial of the OX40 agonist ivuxolimab. The TCR sequence derives from an adult with an advanced solid tumor such as melanoma, head and neck, liver or kidney cancer. The chain employs TRBV5-1 and TRBJ1-2; D might be TRBD1 (5 bases). CDR3 bases: TGCGCCAGCAGCGGGGGGACCTCTAACTATGGCTACACCTTC. Protein product: CASSGGTSNYGYTF.